This record concerns one T cell receptor beta chain sequence. The sample belongs to a study of T cells of healthy individuals. Germline loops: CDR1 SGHTA, CDR2 FQGNSA. This CDR3 has 15 amino acids. V was pared by 1 base and J by 3 bases, with 13 bases between. Using its own MiXCR run on the 5' RACE reads, TCRdb lists one record per CDR3 protein. The sample contains about 100,000 distinct CDR3 sequences, under 20% of which appear only once. The chain combines TRBV7-2 with TRBJ2-7; possible D gene TRBD1, 6 bases. The receptor was isolated from a human donor in good health. In DNA form, the CDR3 reads TGTGCCAGCAGCTTAGGGGACACCACTCACTACGAGCAGTACTTC. Its protein is CASSLGDTTHYEQYF.